One and the same sample provided the 24 T cell receptor beta chains below, sequenced in a study of cytomegalovirus exposure and HLA in healthy donors. PCR primers comprised 60 Vbeta and 13 Jbeta primers. The table came from immunoSEQ multiplex PCR; TCRdb's copy has only in-frame clones and leaves some out. The sample has roughly 77,000 clones; around three quarters are singletons. Sequencing used PBMCs. The receptors were gathered from a man in his forties in good health and CMV-seronegative.

The gene calls are TRBV19 and TRBJ1-1; D is unresolved. Trimming left V 1 base short and J 1 base short, with 10 bases between. Germline V gene lookup returns CDR1 LNHDA and CDR2 SQIVND (reference sequence). The CDR3 loop spans 15 amino acids. Here the CDR3 reads CASSIVTPGNTEAFF. DNA of the CDR3: TGTGCCAGTAGTATAGTTACCCCGGGGAACACTGAAGCTTTCTTT.

The chain uses TRBV27 and TRBJ2-3; D perhaps matches TRBD2 (5 bases). Trimming left V 7 bases short and J 5 bases short, with 16 bases between. The length of the CDR3 is 14 residues. Germline CDR1 is MNHEY and CDR2 is SMNVEV (reference sequence). CDR3 sequence (DNA): TGTGCCAGCAAGGTATGGGGAAGCGGAGATACGCAGTATTTT. This sequence encodes CASKVWGSGDTQYF.

In this sample, this clone turned up a few times. The CDR3 DNA sequence: TGTGCCAGCAGCTTTGTAGATACAGATACGCAGTATTTT. It is translated as CASSFVDTDTQYF. This rearrangement joins TRBV5-6 to TRBJ2-3, with D uncertain. Trimming took off 2 bases at V and 3 bases at J, with 7 bases between the two ends. The germline V gene has CDR1 SGHDT and CDR2 YYEEEE. The CDR3 contains 13 residues. Looking up the rest from reference TRBV5-6 and TRBJ2-3 gives the full variable domain: DAGVTQSPTHLIKTRGQQVTLRCSPKSGHDTVSWYQQALGQGPQFIFQYYEEEERQRGNFPDRFSGHQFPNYSSELNVNALLLGDSALYLCASSFVDTDTQYFGPGTRLTVL.

The rearrangement links TRBV7-6 to TRBJ2-3; TRBD2 matches at 9 bases. The CDR3 runs 19 residues. V was pared by 1 base and J by 2 bases, with 13 bases of the junction left unmatched. Germline CDR1 and CDR2: SGHVS and FNYEAQ. CDR3 loop: CASSLGVMLAGRPTDTQYF. The CDR3 DNA sequence: TGTGCCAGCAGCTTAGGGGTCATGCTAGCGGGGAGACCCACAGATACGCAGTATTTT.

This clone was seen a few times. The V gene is TRBV14, the J gene TRBJ1-1; maybe TRBD1 (6 bases). V lost 0 bases and J lost 7, with 24 bases in between. This CDR3 has 18 residues. Looked up from germline, CDR1 is SGHDN and CDR2 is FVKESK. DNA for the CDR3: TGTGCCAGCAGCCAAGACGGCGTAGGTTGGCAGGGGCAGGGTGAAGCTTTCTTT. Amino acids: CASSQDGVGWQGQGEAFF.

The chain's CDR3 is CASSTRDTIYGYTF. The CDR3 DNA sequence: TGTGCCAGTAGTACCCGGGACACGATATATGGCTACACCTTC. The V and J genes are TRBV19 and TRBJ1-2, with a tentative D call TRBD1 (6 bases). The V end lost 4 bases, the J end lost 5 bases, and 14 bases lay between the germline ends. The length of the CDR3 is 14 residues. In germline, CDR1 is LNHDA, CDR2 SQIVND (reference sequence). The variable domain in full, completed from reference TRBV19 and TRBJ1-2, reads DGGITQSPKYLFRKEGQNVTLSCEQNLNHDAMYWYRQDPGQGLRLIYYSQIVNDFQKGDIAEGYSVSREKKESFPLTVTSAQKNPTAFYLCASSTRDTIYGYTFGSGTRLTVV.

The chain joins TRBV9 to TRBJ1-3; 8 nucleotides agree with TRBD1. The length of the CDR3 is 17 residues. CDR1 SGDLS and CDR2 YYNGEE come from the germline V gene. J lost 0 bases, V lost 3 bases, and 8 bases had no gene match. The CDR3 reads CASSASGGKSSGNTIYF. The CDR3 nucleotides are TGTGCCAGCAGCGCCTCAGGGGGCAAAAGCTCTGGAAACACCATATATTTT.

This chain joins TRBV5-6 and TRBJ2-7, with 7 bases identical to TRBD2. The CDR3 runs to 14 residues. Germline V CDR1 and CDR2: SGHDT, YYEEEE. V gave up 1 base and J gave up 3 bases; unmatched junction bases: 4. This CDR3 reads CASSLRDYIYEQYF. The CDR3 coding sequence is TGTGCCAGCAGCTTGAGGGACTATATCTACGAGCAGTACTTC. The entire variable domain, with the rest obtained from reference TRBV5-6 and TRBJ2-7, is as follows: DAGVTQSPTHLIKTRGQQVTLRCSPKSGHDTVSWYQQALGQGPQFIFQYYEEEERQRGNFPDRFSGHQFPNYSSELNVNALLLGDSALYLCASSLRDYIYEQYFGPGTRLTVT.

This chain links TRBV10-2 with TRBJ2-1; TRBD2 is a possible D gene (6 bases). CDR1 is WSHSY and CDR2 is SAAADI in the germline V gene. CDR3 length: 15 residues. Trimming stripped 6 bases from V and 0 bases from J, with 12 bases between. The CDR3 DNA reads TGCGCCAGCAGCGGGGACTTGAGCTCCTACAATGAGCAGTTCTTC. Translated, it gives CASSGDLSSYNEQFF.

This clone came up a few times. The V call is TRBV19, the J call TRBJ1-4; 7 bases fit TRBD1. The CDR3 has 14 amino acids. V gave up 7 bases and J gave up 0 bases; unmatched junction bases: 2. Germline CDR1 is LNHDA and CDR2 is SQIVND (reference sequence). CDR3 region: CASTQGATNEKLFF. The CDR3 region has the DNA TGTGCCAGTACCCAGGGGGCAACTAATGAAAAACTGTTTTTT.

This chain joins TRBV6-1 and TRBJ2-7; TRBD2 agrees at 10 bases. The CDR3 contains 15 residues. Germline V gene sequence: CDR1 MNHNS, CDR2 SASEGT. V was clipped by 4 bases and J by 0 bases; unmatched bases: 3. The CDR3 loop reads CASSGGTSVSYEQYF. CDR3 sequence (DNA): TGTGCCAGCAGTGGGGGGACTAGCGTCTCCTACGAGCAGTACTTC.

The rearrangement uses TRBV15 and TRBJ2-5; TRBD1 agrees at 8 bases. The V gene end was trimmed by 1 base and the J gene end by 11 bases; junction bases not matched to a gene: 18. The CDR3 is made up of 17 amino acids. CDR1 LNHNV and CDR2 YYDKDF come from the germline V gene (reference sequence). Here the CDR3 DNA reads TGTGCCACCAGCAGAGGGAAAGGGACAGCCCTGACAGGGGAGCAGTACTTC. The encoded protein is CATSRGKGTALTGEQYF.

The V gene is TRBV5-8, the J gene TRBJ1-5, with D possibly being TRBD1 (6 bases). The CDR3 is made up of 15 amino acids. V was pared by 3 bases and J by 3 bases, with 13 bases between. Germline V gene data show CDR1 as SGHTS and CDR2 as YDEGEE. CDR3 in amino acids: CASSYTGSANQPQHF. CDR3 coding DNA: TGTGCCAGCAGCTATACAGGGTCCGCCAATCAGCCCCAGCATTTT.

The gene calls are TRBV7-9 and TRBJ2-7; possibly TRBD2 for D (5 bases). The V and J ends lost 1 base and 5 bases respectively, with 6 bases between them. This CDR3 has 12 residues. Per germline, CDR1 SEHNR and CDR2 FQNEAQ (reference sequence). Here the CDR3 DNA reads TGTGCCAGCAGCTTAGGCGGGCACGAGCAGTACTTC. This gives the protein CASSLGGHEQYF. The variable domain in full, completed from reference TRBV7-9 and TRBJ2-7, reads DTGVSQNPRHKITKRGQNVTFRCDPISEHNRLYWYRQTLGQGPEFLTYFQNEAQLEKSRLLSDRFSAERPKGSFSTLEIQRTEQGDSAMYLCASSLGGHEQYFGPGTRLTVT.

The chain is built from TRBV4-1 and TRBJ1-5, with 10 bases lining up with TRBD1. The CDR3 totals 18 residues. Per the germline V gene, CDR1 is MGHRA and CDR2 is YSYEKL. The V gene end was trimmed by 0 bases and the J gene end by 5 bases; junction bases not matched to a gene: 10. CDR3 nucleotides: TGCGCCAGCAGCCAAGATAGTACCCCCGGGACAGGGGATCAGCCCCAGCATTTT. As protein: CASSQDSTPGTGDQPQHF.

This chain links TRBV18 with TRBJ2-1; 10 bases map to TRBD2. The CDR3 consists of 14 residues. Trimming took 3 bases from V and 8 from J; bases not matched to a gene: 4. Germline CDR1 KGHSH, CDR2 LQKENI. CDR3 in amino acids: CASSPRTSGHEQFF. CDR3 bases: TGTGCCAGCTCACCGAGGACTAGCGGCCATGAGCAGTTCTTC.

This chain uses TRBV6-6 with TRBJ1-1, with TRBD1 matching over 7 bases. In germline, CDR1 is MNHNY, CDR2 SVGAGI (reference sequence). V was pared by 6 bases and J by 10 bases, with 8 bases of the junction left unmatched. The CDR3 contains 12 residues. The CDR3 DNA reads TGTGCCAGCAGCCCACAGGGGATTGTAGCTTTCTTT. Amino acid sequence: CASSPQGIVAFF.

The CDR3 DNA reads TGTGCCAGCAGTGATACAGGGAGAGGGGTTGGTCAGCCCCAGCATTTT. Translated: CASSDTGRGVGQPQHF. This rearrangement joins TRBV6-1 to TRBJ1-5; the D gene is possibly TRBD1 (6 bases). Deletions cut 3 bases from V and 6 bases from J, with 18 bases between. This CDR3 region has 16 residues. Germline-derived CDR1 and CDR2 are MNHNS and SASEGT.

The chain recombines TRBV28 with TRBJ1-5, with 11 bases fitting TRBD1. The CDR3 has 15 residues. The V and J ends lost 7 bases and 4 bases, in that order; junction bases with no gene match: 6. Per the germline V gene, CDR1 is MDHEN and CDR2 is SYDVKM. DNA for the CDR3: TGTGCCAGCAACCTGGACAGGGGGCCAAATCAGCCCCAGCATTTT. Translating gives CASNLDRGPNQPQHF.

Comment on this clone: The sample has other DNA sequences that encode this CDR3 too. The CDR3 nucleotides read TGTGCCAGCAGACGACAGGGGGGGAGCACTGAAGCTTTCTTT. Residues: CASRRQGGSTEAFF. The rearrangement joins TRBV6-5 to TRBJ1-1; 9 bases are shared with TRBD1. V shed 6 bases and J 4 bases; nucleotides not matched to a gene: 6. Germline V gene sequence: CDR1 MNHEY, CDR2 SVGAGI. The CDR3 has 14 amino acids.

The chain is built from TRBV5-1 and TRBJ2-2; TRBD2 matches 8 bases. The V and J ends lost 0 bases and 1 base, in that order; junction bases with no gene match: 2. Germline-derived CDR1 and CDR2 are SGHRS and YFSETQ. The CDR3 is 16 residues long. The CDR3 is CASSLGLAGNTGELFF. The CDR3 DNA is TGCGCCAGCAGCTTGGGGCTAGCGGGGAACACCGGGGAGCTGTTTTTT.

The chain employs TRBV4-3 and TRBJ2-5, with 7 bases aligning to TRBD1. Trimming at V came to 0 bases and at J to 11 bases, leaving 9 bases not matched to a gene. The CDR3 has 14 residues. Germline V CDR1 and CDR2: LGHNA, YSLEER. CDR3 coding DNA: TGCGCCAGCAGCCAAGATCCCAGGGGGTATGAGCAGTACTTC. Encoded protein: CASSQDPRGYEQYF.

The chain combines TRBV9 with TRBJ2-5; the match to TRBD2 covers 7 bases. The DNA end is a closer match to TRBJ2-7, so the J assignment may be wrong. From germline, CDR1 is SGDLS and CDR2 YYNGEE. This CDR3 contains 14 residues. The CDR3 DNA reads as TGTGCCAGCAGCGCGGGAGGATCCCTCTACGAGCAGTACTTC. Translating it yields CASSAGGSLYEQYF.

The chain couples TRBV9 to TRBJ1-5; no reliable D call. The assigned J gene may be wrong: the sequence end matches TRBJ2-3 better. Germline lookup yields CDR1 SGDLS and CDR2 YYNGEE. The CDR3 loop spans 16 amino acids. CDR3 DNA sequence: TGTGCCAGCAGCGTATCGATACGGTATAGCAATCAGCCCCAGTATTTT. Residues: CASSVSIRYSNQPQYF.